This TCR beta chain was retrieved from a study of CD8+CD57+ T cells in acquired aplastic anemia. Study at large: An average of 3.2 ug of DNA was obtained from sorted CD4+ and CD8+ cells.

In regard to this clonotype: The antigen remains undetermined. As the CDR3 is not closed by the conserved phenylalanine or tryptophan, this likely results from a read error.

TCR beta VDJ and CDR3 profiling used genomic DNA as template. TCRdb recomputed calls from the reads with MiXCR, one row per CDR3 protein. The sample lists hundreds of thousands of distinct CDR3 sequences, approximately 57% occurring once. Overall study findings and caveats: The study identified roughly 29 CD8+ CDR3 sequences shared by patients and controls.

Patients who underwent sequencing had shown CD8+CD57+ cell expansion by flow cytometry. Blood sampling was performed on the patients, and none of them had received therapy by then. Sequenced material: sorted CD4+, CD8+, or CD8+CD57+ T cells (not recorded which) from PBMCs. This TCR was sampled from a human donor with aplastic anemia.

CDR3 sequence: CASSLWDGNQHQHC. The CDR3, as DNA: TGTGCCAGCAGCTTGTGGGACGGAAATCAGCACCAGCATTGT. V and J are TRBV7-4 and TRBJ1-5; D is possibly TRBD1 (5 bases). This CDR3 spans 14 amino acids. CDR1 and CDR2 from the germline V gene are SGHVT and SQSDAQ.